This T cell receptor beta chain emerged from a study of type 1 regulatory T cells. For the study at large: An in vitro protocol generated T-allo10, a Tr1-enriched, alloantigen-specific CD4 T cell product.

The V and J ends lost 0 bases and 2 bases respectively, with 16 bases between them. The CDR3 sequence is 17 residues long. The germline CDR1 and CDR2 sequences are LGHNA and YNFKEQ. This clonotype was observed a handful of times. Its matching antigen is unknown. Study-level findings and limits: Tr1 cells had a more restricted TCR repertoire than non-Tr1 cells.

TCRdb recomputed calls from the reads with MiXCR, one row per CDR3 protein. Of 5,000 to 6,500 distinct CDR3 sequences listed, 20% to 30% are singletons. Sequencing was carried out using cultured type 1 regulatory T (Tr1) cells, either the whole culture or a sorted fraction (not recorded which). This TCR was recovered from a human donor in good health. V is TRBV4-2 and J is TRBJ1-2; the D is unclear. This chain's CDR3 is CASSQDRLSGSNYGYTF. The CDR3 DNA reads TGTGCCAGCAGCCAAGATAGGCTCTCGGGATCCAACTATGGCTACACCTTC.